The present T cell receptor (beta chain) was sequenced within a study of T cells in localized non-small cell lung cancer. Study results and limitations: Tumor samples were not multi-region, leaving intratumor heterogeneity unexcluded. Among the top 100 tumor clones, a median around 60 appeared in adjacent lung. Elevated blood T cell density was associated with longer overall survival. Uninvolved adjacent lung, not tumor, had the highest T cell clonality.

In the case of this clone: The target antigen is unknown.

Trimming removed 1 base at V and 7 bases at J, with 14 bases between. There are 15 residues in the CDR3. Germline V CDR1 and CDR2: MGHRA, YSYEKL. Assay used: immunoSEQ multiplex PCR; TCRdb lists only in-frame clones, some missing. In the table there are about 16,000 clones, roughly 90% of which are singletons. The rearrangement uses TRBV4-1 and TRBJ1-5, with D perhaps TRBD1 (5 bases). The source of this sequence is a male donor at least 60 years old with stage II squamous cell lung carcinoma. The starting material was peripheral blood, obtained before any cancer treatment. The CDR3 DNA is TGCGCCAGCAGCCAAGGAATACAGGTCAAGCAGCCCCAGCATTTT. Its protein is CASSQGIQVKQPQHF.